This T cell receptor beta chain was profiled in a study of shared clonotypes between healthy human individuals. TCRdb's copy holds only in-frame clones and misses some; the assay was immunoSEQ multiplex PCR. The table has hundreds of thousands of clones, 70% to 80% seen once. Germline values: CDR1 MNHEY, CDR2 SMNVEV (reference sequence). With V trimmed by 4 bases and J by 5 bases, 6 bases remained unmatched. This CDR3 has 14 amino acids. Input material: PBMCs. The J gene is TRBJ1-1, the V gene TRBV27; TRBD1 aligns across 8 bases. The receptor was derived from a woman in her forties in good health. Some clones in this sample may be carry-over from other donors' samples. This CDR3 reads CASSWTGQSTEAFF. Written as DNA, the CDR3 is TGTGCCAGCAGTTGGACAGGGCAGAGTACTGAAGCTTTCTTT.